The T cell receptor (beta chain) under discussion was sequenced for a study of low-dose radiotherapy and immunotherapy resistance in tumors (dated by TCRdb to between 2021 and 2022). Background for the entire study: Patients in Cohort 1 were given 0.5 Gy per fraction every 2 weeks, and the prescribed total PTV dose was 6.5 Gy. In Cohort 2, 1 Gy per fraction was delivered every two weeks, for a total of 13 Gy over 26 weeks. Nivolumab and ipilimumab were both given intravenously, with nivolumab at a 240 mg flat dose every two weeks and ipilimumab at 1 mg/kg every six weeks. Every two weeks, patients got intravenous cyclophosphamide at 200 mg/m2, given one day ahead of each radiation and immunotherapy administration. Starting on cycle 1 day 1, patients took 300 mg of aspirin by mouth once daily for four cycles. No randomization into treatment groups was done for the people taking part in the trial. The translational analysis covered eight patients: three from the first dose cohort and the first five from the second dose cohort.

CDR1 and CDR2 are read off the germline V gene as SGDLS and YYNGEE. The CDR3 sequence holds 11 residues, the cysteine and phenylalanine included. Here the CDR3 DNA is all that survives: 33 bases in frame from base 1. Trimming takes 5 bases from V and 7 bases from J, and the germline ends sit 7 bases apart. TCRdb shows the sequencer as Illumina HiSeq 2500. To make first-strand cDNA, Superscript III was used along with a set of TRAV- and TRBV-specific primers so that both the TCRalpha and TCRbeta chains were covered. A roughly 20-cycle PCR with Phusion amplified the TCRs, pairing a constant-region primer with the adapter that was attached to the V primers. Isolated mRNA was amplified with the MessageAmp II aRNA Amplification Kit, using an approximately 17-hour in vitro transcription at 37°C. The Dynabeads mRNA DIRECT Purification Kit was used to isolate mRNA for TCR sequencing. Indexed Illumina adapters were added in a second roughly 26-cycle Phusion PCR, and the resulting products were purified with AMPure XP beads. In the original analysis: Custom Perl scripts were used to pool TCR sequences that encoded the same protein, to remove out-of-frame sequences, and to calculate the abundance of each clonotype. TCR sequences supported by only a single read were excluded from analysis. The metrics used to describe the repertoires included Shannon entropy, Gini index, clonality, richness, and the frequency of TCRs shared between repertoires. TCRdb handled the public reads itself, with Q25 trimming in fastp and clone calling in MiXCR, and kept productive beta chains. Every distinct CDR3 protein forms one entry, paired with its most common genes and DNA. The V and J calls follow TCRdb's processing rather than the paper's. Counted in this sample were tens of thousands of distinct CDR3 sequences; 20% to 25% of them appeared once. The top ten clonotypes cover over 10% of the sample.

This clonotype occurred many times. It lacks a known antigen. Within one base of it there is no much larger clone, and no base qualities were kept. The meaning of the sample's time point label: after trial treatment. In the paper's terms, the treatment or condition label means: LDRT plus nivolumab, ipilimumab, low-dose cyclophosphamide and aspirin (RACIN trial). Donors were enrolled in RACIN, a single-arm phase I dose-escalation trial in which nivolumab, ipilimumab, aspirin, low-dose cyclophosphamide and low-dose radiotherapy were combined. Patients with advanced, TIL-negative solid tumors were considered eligible.

This sequence uses TRBV9 and TRBJ1-3; the D gene is unclear. The specimen comprised PBMCs, sampled after low-dose radiotherapy plus immunotherapy. The source of this sequence is a female donor with ovarian cancer. At the DNA level, the sequence is TGTGCCAGCAGTCAAGGGAACACCATATATTTT. It specifies CASSQGNTIYF.